This passage covers 27 T cell receptor beta chains from one sample sequenced in a study of T cells in Graves' hyperthyroidism and ophthalmopathy. There were TCR beta CDR3 regions amplified from RNA transcripts. Researchers ran a first-round RT-PCR on the TCR CDR3 using the HTBI primer set. A single record per CDR3 protein comes from TCRdb applying MiXCR to the multiplex PCR reads. The sample has some 770,000 distinct CDR3 sequences, about 17% seen once. Sequenced sample: blood. The origin of the receptors is a man between 18 and 35 years old with Graves' hyperthyroidism.

This clonotype was counted many times. The genes are TRBV28 and TRBJ2-7, with 11 nucleotides matching TRBD1. V lost 7 bases, J lost 5 bases, and 4 bases stayed unmatched. The CDR3 is 13 amino acids. Germline loops: CDR1 MDHEN, CDR2 SYDVKM. The CDR3 DNA sequence: TGTGCCAGCAAGGACAGGGGGCGGCACGAGCAGTACTTC. Protein product: CASKDRGRHEQYF.

This clonotype was detected ten times or more. The J gene is TRBJ2-1, the V gene TRBV27; tentative D call: TRBD2 (6 bases). The CDR3 consists of 16 residues. Trimming took 6 bases from V and 1 from J, leaving 16 bases between them. CDR1 and CDR2 from the germline V gene are MNHEY and SMNVEV (reference sequence). CDR3 loop: CASSLIAVDSYNEQFF. CDR3 bases: TGTGCCAGCAGCCTGATAGCGGTTGATTCCTACAATGAGCAGTTCTTC.

This clonotype was counted ten times or more. The chain has TRBV20-1 and TRBJ2-1; 8 bases align to TRBD2. The CDR3 runs to 14 residues. Germline CDR1 is DFQATT and CDR2 is SNEGSKA (reference sequence). Trimming removed 4 bases from V and 8 bases from J; junction bases left unmatched: 10. In nucleotides, the CDR3 is TGCAGTGCTACCGGGACTAGAAGTATCCATGAGCAGTTCTTC. Its translation: CSATGTRSIHEQFF.

This clonotype was found many times. The DNA of the CDR3 is TGTGCCAGCAGCTCGACAGGGGGCAGCGAAAAACTGTTTTTT. Translating gives CASSSTGGSEKLFF. The genes are TRBV5-5 and TRBJ1-4, with 10 bases aligning to TRBD1. This CDR3 spans 14 amino acids. V lost 3 bases to trimming and J lost 8 bases; unmatched junction nucleotides: 4. Per germline, CDR1 SGHKS and CDR2 YYEKEE (reference sequence).

This clonotype was detected many times. The CDR3 DNA sequence: TGTGCCAGCAGTTTAACACAGGGGCCTAACACTGAAGCTTTCTTT. This sequence encodes CASSLTQGPNTEAFF. The V call is TRBV28, the J call TRBJ1-1; 7 bases match TRBD1. Germline V gene sequence: CDR1 MDHEN, CDR2 SYDVKM. The CDR3 length is 15 residues. The junction had 5 bases not matched to a gene; V was cut back by 2 bases and J by 2 bases.

This clonotype was counted at least ten times. The J gene is TRBJ1-5, the V gene TRBV20-1; the D gene is possibly TRBD1 (6 bases). The V gene's germline CDR1 is DFQATT and CDR2 SNEGSKA (reference sequence). The V end lost 0 bases, the J end lost 4 bases, and 10 bases lay between the germline ends. The CDR3 is 14 residues long. CDR3 DNA sequence: TGCAGTGCTAGAGATCGCAGGGGTAATCAGCCCCAGCATTTT. Protein: CSARDRRGNQPQHF.

This clonotype was counted at least ten times. The chain has TRBV5-1 and TRBJ2-7, with D perhaps TRBD2 (7 bases). Trimming shortened V by 0 bases and J by 0 bases, and 19 bases separated the two germline ends. The CDR3 has 18 residues. Germline-derived CDR1 and CDR2 are SGHRS and YFSETQ. The CDR3 coding sequence is TGCGCCAGCAGCTTGGCTGGCGGGGGCACCGTCTACTCCTACGAGCAGTACTTC. Translation gives CASSLAGGGTVYSYEQYF.

At least ten counts were recorded for this clonotype. The genes are TRBV10-3 and TRBJ2-7; D may correspond to TRBD1 or TRBD2 (5 bases each). Trimming pared 4 bases from V and 1 base from J, leaving 8 bases between. The length of the CDR3 is 13 residues. Germline V CDR1 and CDR2: ENHRY, SYGVKD. The CDR3 nucleotides read TGTGCCATCAGTGGCGAGGGGTCCTACGAGCAGTACTTC. This sequence encodes CAISGEGSYEQYF.

This clonotype was counted once. The V gene is TRBV12-3 or TRBV12-4, the J gene TRBJ1-1; D is uncertain. The V and J ends lost 0 bases and 10 bases respectively, with 12 bases between them. The CDR3 is 13 residues long. The DNA of the CDR3 is TGTGCCAGCAGTTTAGCTGGCTTTAAGGTAGCTTTCTTT. Translated: CASSLAGFKVAFF.

In the case of this clonotype: A much larger clonotype is one base distant, so this may be a read error. CDR3 in amino acids: CSASRLVKTYEQYF. The CDR3 DNA follows: TGCAGTGCATCTCGACTAGTCAAGACCTACGAGCAGTACTTC. The chain joins TRBV20-1 to TRBJ2-7; D is possibly TRBD2 (6 bases). Germline V gene lookup returns CDR1 DFQATT and CDR2 SNEGSKA (reference sequence). The V and J ends lost 6 bases and 2 bases respectively, with 17 bases between them. The CDR3 runs 14 residues.

This clonotype showed up many times. The V gene is TRBV12-3 or TRBV12-4, the J gene TRBJ2-2, with a possible D match to TRBD1 (7 bases). The CDR3 runs 18 residues. V was trimmed by 3 bases and J by 3 bases, leaving 20 bases between them. The CDR3 DNA follows: TGTGCCAGCAGTTTGAGAGATGGCAGGGGGGTCGACACCGGGGAGCTGTTTTTT. Encoded protein: CASSLRDGRGVDTGELFF.

On this clonotype itself: The junction departs from germline at one end; a sequencing error may be responsible. The chain joins TRBV11-3 to TRBJ1-1; tentative D call: TRBD1 (6 bases). This CDR3 has 16 amino acids. The germline CDR1 and CDR2 sequences are SGHNT and YENEEA. The CDR3 coding sequence is TGTGCCGGCAGCTTAGAGGGGGGTCTCGTAAACCCTGAAGCTTTCTTT. It is translated as CAGSLEGGLVNPEAFF.

In its sample, this clonotype was seen many times. V and J are TRBV28 and TRBJ1-1, with 7 bases fitting TRBD1. The V gene's germline CDR1 is MDHEN and CDR2 SYDVKM. Germline trimming cut 5 bases from V and 5 bases from J; bases unmatched to any gene: 8. This CDR3 has 14 amino acids. In DNA form, the CDR3 reads TGTGCCAGCAGTGGAACAGGGGAATGGACTGAAGCTTTCTTT. Translating gives CASSGTGEWTEAFF.

This clonotype was observed at least ten times. V and J are TRBV12-3 or TRBV12-4 and TRBJ2-7; D call uncertain. Deletions cut 2 bases from V and 6 bases from J, with 11 bases between. CDR3 length: 13 amino acids. The DNA for the CDR3 is TGTGCCAGCAGTTTACTAGGGCCTTCCGAGCAGTACTTC. It codes for CASSLLGPSEQYF.

This clonotype was counted at least ten times. V gene TRBV7-3 combines with J gene TRBJ2-3; D unclear. CDR1 and CDR2 from the germline V gene are SGHTA and FQGTGA. The CDR3 length is 13 residues. Trimming removed 3 bases at V and 2 bases at J, with 6 bases between. The CDR3 coding sequence is TGTGCCAGCAGCTTCTCTACCACAGATACGCAGTATTTT. Translation: CASSFSTTDTQYF.

There are a few counts of this clonotype. This sequence joins TRBV6-5 and TRBJ2-5; possible D gene TRBD2, 6 bases. Germline CDR1 reads MNHEY; CDR2 reads SVGAGI. The CDR3 length is 14 residues. V was trimmed by 3 bases and J by 7 bases, leaving 15 bases between them. CDR3 loop: CASSYRTGDLTQYF. Written as DNA, the CDR3 is TGTGCCAGCAGTTATCGGACGGGGGATCTGACCCAGTACTTC.

This clonotype was observed many times. The chain uses TRBV6-2 or TRBV6-3 and TRBJ2-6, with 8 bases lining up with TRBD1. V lost 11 bases and J lost 0; bases outside the gene matches: 9. CDR1 and CDR2 (germline): MNHEY, SVGEGT. CDR3 size: 16 residues. As DNA, the CDR3 is TGTGCCGGCGGACAGGGTCTCGACTCTGGGGCCAACGTCCTGACTTTC. Encoded protein: CAGGQGLDSGANVLTF.

CDR3 nucleotide sequence: TGTGCCAGCAGTCCGGGGCGGGACACCGGGGAGCTGTTTTTT. Amino acid sequence: CASSPGRDTGELFF. The chain couples TRBV7-3 to TRBJ2-2; possibly TRBD1 or TRBD2 for D (5 bases each). With 6 bases removed from V and 3 bases from J, the gap between germline ends came to 11 bases. The CDR3 contains 14 residues. Germline assignment: CDR1 SGHTA and CDR2 FQGTGA.

This sequence joins TRBV27 and TRBJ1-3; 7 nucleotides line up with TRBD1. The CDR3 length is 16 residues. The J segment lost 4 bases and the V segment lost 0 bases, leaving 6 bases of the junction unmatched. Germline V gives CDR1 MNHEY, CDR2 SMNVEV (reference sequence). Written as DNA, the CDR3 is TGTGCCAGCAGTTTATCCTCCCCAGGGGGAGGAAACACCATATATTTT. Translating gives CASSLSSPGGGNTIYF.

This clonotype was detected many times. This sequence joins TRBV3-1 and TRBJ1-1, with D hard to call. The CDR3 totals 13 residues. Germline CDR1 reads LGHDT; CDR2 reads YNNKEL (reference sequence). V lost 5 bases, J lost 7 bases, and 14 bases lay in between. In nucleotides, the CDR3 is TGTGCCAGCAGCTCCCGGGAGGTTAATGAAGCTTTCTTT. Protein product: CASSSREVNEAFF.

This clonotype was counted ten times or more. This rearrangement joins TRBV6-2 or TRBV6-3 to TRBJ2-1; D is undetermined. In germline, CDR1 is MNHEY, CDR2 SVGEGT. The V gene lost 0 bases and the J gene lost 6 bases, with 6 bases spanning the gap. This CDR3 region has 13 residues. The CDR3 DNA reads as TGTGCCAGCAGTTACTCGATGTTCAATGAGCAGTTCTTC. The encoded protein is CASSYSMFNEQFF.

This clonotype was seen repeatedly, ten times or more. The rearrangement joins TRBV3-1 to TRBJ2-4, with 7 bases that match TRBD2. Trimming cost V 4 bases and J 4 bases; bases outside gene matches: 4. Germline CDR1 is LGHDT and CDR2 is YNNKEL (reference sequence). CDR3 length equals 14 residues. The CDR3 DNA reads as TGTGCCAGCAGCCCTCGACTAGCTAAAAACATTCAGTACTTC. Its protein is CASSPRLAKNIQYF.

This clonotype appeared a few times. The V and J genes are TRBV24-1 and TRBJ2-1; no clear D gene. CDR1 is KGHDR, CDR2 SFDVKD, per germline. CDR3 length: 11 residues. V lost 6 bases, J lost 9 bases, and 8 bases lay in between. The CDR3 loop reads CATSFSGEQFF. The CDR3 DNA reads TGTGCCACCAGTTTCTCGGGTGAGCAGTTCTTC.

The rearrangement joins TRBV10-3 to TRBJ2-7; D is possibly TRBD1 (6 bases). CDR1 and CDR2 from the germline V gene are ENHRY and SYGVKD. The V end lost 5 bases, the J end lost 5 bases, and 10 bases lay between the germline ends. This CDR3 contains 12 residues. CDR3: CAISTGRNEQYF. For the CDR3, the DNA is TGTGCCATCAGTACAGGGAGAAACGAGCAGTACTTC.

The rearrangement joins TRBV29-1 to TRBJ1-1, with 10 bases that match TRBD1. Germline lookup yields CDR1 SQVTM and CDR2 ANQGSEA. The CDR3 extends over 12 amino acids. Trimming took 7 bases from V and 3 from J; bases not matched to a gene: 2. The CDR3 protein is CSGQGADTEAFF. The CDR3 DNA reads as TGCAGCGGACAGGGGGCTGACACTGAAGCTTTCTTT.

The gene calls are TRBV28 and TRBJ2-1; D gene ambiguous. Trimming cost V 5 bases and J 6 bases, with 11 bases left between them. Germline CDR1 is MDHEN and CDR2 is SYDVKM. CDR3 size: 13 residues. The CDR3 region is CASSLTSSNEQFF. CDR3 nucleotide sequence: TGTGCCAGCAGTCTCACCTCATCCAATGAGCAGTTCTTC.

The gene calls are TRBV20-1 and TRBJ1-5; 8 bases are shared with TRBD1. CDR1 DFQATT and CDR2 SNEGSKA come from the germline V gene (reference sequence). Germline trimming cut 6 bases from V and 1 base from J; bases unmatched to any gene: 5. The CDR3 has 14 residues. The CDR3, as DNA: TGCAGTGCAAGACAGGGGTTGAGCAATCAGCCCCAGCATTTT. It is translated as CSARQGLSNQPQHF.